These T cell receptor beta chains were read from a single sample in a study of T cell responses to AZD1222 COVID-19 vaccine. Sequenced by immunoSEQ multiplex PCR; TCRdb stores in-frame clones only, minus some. The data contain about 260,000 clones, 80% to 95% of them singletons. The sequences come from peripheral blood, collected on day 0 of AZD1222 vaccination. Source of these receptors: an adult in good health. The CDR3 runs from the conserved cysteine through the conserved F or W. Each record gives: clone size, D gene, V gene, J gene, CDR3 protein, CDR3 DNA. D genes are given only for firm matches. Clone sizes are given selectively: once, few, many, or a class where the clone is expanded.

abundance: NA; d_gene: TRBD2; v_gene: TRBV24-1; j_gene: TRBJ2-5; CDR3aa: CATSDPGLADQETQYF; CDR3nt: TGTGCCACCAGTGACCCGGGACTAGCGGACCAAGAGACCCAGTACTTC
abundance: NA; d_gene: NA; v_gene: TRBV10-3; j_gene: TRBJ2-2; CDR3aa: CATRSSGNTGELFF; CDR3nt: TGTGCCACTAGGAGTAGCGGTAACACCGGGGAGCTGTTTTTT
abundance: few; d_gene: NA; v_gene: TRBV21-1; j_gene: TRBJ2-1; CDR3aa: CASSPLPGASPNEQFF; CDR3nt: TGTGCCAGCAGCCCCCTACCGGGGGCCTCCCCCAATGAGCAGTTCTTC
abundance: NA; d_gene: NA; v_gene: TRBV29-1; j_gene: TRBJ1-1; CDR3aa: CSVENPPGGTEAFF; CDR3nt: TGCAGCGTTGAGAATCCCCCAGGCGGCACTGAAGCTTTCTTT
abundance: NA; d_gene: NA; v_gene: TRBV5-6; j_gene: TRBJ2-5; CDR3aa: CASSWGSEQETQYF; CDR3nt: TGTGCCAGCAGTTGGGGGTCGGAGCAAGAGACCCAGTACTTC
abundance: NA; d_gene: TRBD1; v_gene: TRBV27; j_gene: TRBJ1-1; CDR3aa: CASTPETGGLF; CDR3nt: TGTGCCAGCACCCCGGAGACAGGGGGTCTATTT
abundance: NA; d_gene: NA; v_gene: TRBV6-2/TRBV6-3; j_gene: TRBJ1-1; CDR3aa: CASSFVGGAFF; CDR3nt: TGTGCCAGCAGTTTCGTAGGCGGAGCTTTCTTT
abundance: NA; d_gene: NA; v_gene: TRBV20-1; j_gene: TRBJ1-4; CDR3aa: CSASMKQAGEKLFF; CDR3nt: TGCAGTGCTAGTATGAAACAGGCTGGTGAAAAACTGTTTTTT
abundance: NA; d_gene: NA; v_gene: TRBV9; j_gene: TRBJ1-3; CDR3aa: CASSPRDLSSGNTIYF; CDR3nt: TGTGCCAGCAGCCCGCGGGACTTGAGCTCTGGAAACACCATATATTTT
abundance: NA; d_gene: NA; v_gene: TRBV7-2; j_gene: TRBJ1-5; CDR3aa: CASSLGYGGQPQHF; CDR3nt: TGTGCCAGCAGCTTAGGGTACGGGGGTCAGCCCCAGCATTTT
abundance: NA; d_gene: NA; v_gene: TRBV19; j_gene: TRBJ1-6; CDR3aa: CASREGRGYNSPLHF; CDR3nt: TGTGCCAGTAGGGAGGGGAGGGGATATAATTCACCCCTCCACTTT
abundance: NA; d_gene: TRBD1; v_gene: TRBV19; j_gene: TRBJ1-1; CDR3aa: CASSIFPRGYEGAFF; CDR3nt: TGTGCCAGTAGTATCTTCCCCAGGGGGTATGAGGGGGCTTTCTTT
abundance: NA; d_gene: NA; v_gene: TRBV2; j_gene: TRBJ2-4; CDR3aa: CASAPVKGKNIQYF; CDR3nt: TGTGCCAGCGCCCCGGTCAAAGGCAAAAACATTCAGTACTTC
abundance: NA; d_gene: NA; v_gene: TRBV27; j_gene: TRBJ1-2; CDR3aa: CASSLARGGYGYTF; CDR3nt: TGTGCCAGCAGTTTAGCGAGGGGAGGCTATGGCTACACCTTC
abundance: NA; d_gene: NA; v_gene: TRBV5-6; j_gene: TRBJ2-2; CDR3aa: CASSLWRTILTGELFF; CDR3nt: TGTGCCAGCAGCTTGTGGAGGACAATACTTACCGGGGAGCTGTTTTTT
abundance: NA; d_gene: TRBD1; v_gene: TRBV19; j_gene: TRBJ1-5; CDR3aa: CASSTGQGGTSNQPQHF; CDR3nt: TGTGCCAGTAGTACCGGACAGGGAGGCACTAGCAATCAGCCCCAGCATTTT
abundance: once; d_gene: TRBD1; v_gene: TRBV7-9; j_gene: TRBJ2-7; CDR3aa: CASSLDRGHEQYF; CDR3nt: TGTGCCAGCAGCTTAGACAGGGGGCACGAGCAGTACTTC
abundance: NA; d_gene: NA; v_gene: TRBV28; j_gene: TRBJ2-7; CDR3aa: CASSLRRYEQYF; CDR3nt: TGTGCCAGCAGTTTGAGGCGTTACGAGCAGTACTTC
abundance: NA; d_gene: NA; v_gene: TRBV19; j_gene: TRBJ1-5; CDR3aa: CASSIGRQASNQPQHF; CDR3nt: TGTGCCAGTAGTATAGGGCGACAGGCCAGCAATCAGCCCCAGCATTTT
abundance: NA; d_gene: TRBD1; v_gene: TRBV10-1; j_gene: TRBJ2-5; CDR3aa: CASSPWDRSEETQYF; CDR3nt: TGCGCCAGCAGTCCCTGGGACAGGTCCGAGGAGACCCAGTACTTC
abundance: NA; d_gene: TRBD1; v_gene: TRBV5-1; j_gene: TRBJ1-4; CDR3aa: CASKTGTGSVGANEKLFF; CDR3nt: TGCGCCAGCAAGACCGGGACAGGGTCAGTTGGAGCTAATGAAAAACTGTTTTTT
abundance: NA; d_gene: NA; v_gene: TRBV21-1; j_gene: TRBJ2-5; CDR3aa: CASSRQRGQGETQYF; CDR3nt: TGTGCCAGCAGCCGTCAGAGGGGGCAGGGTGAGACCCAGTACTTC
abundance: NA; d_gene: TRBD2; v_gene: TRBV2; j_gene: TRBJ2-7; CDR3aa: CASTPGGEQYF; CDR3nt: TGTGCCAGCACCCCCGGGGGGGAGCAGTACTTC
abundance: NA; d_gene: NA; v_gene: TRBV7-8; j_gene: TRBJ1-3; CDR3aa: CASSETAGNTIYF; CDR3nt: TGTGCCAGCAGCGAGACAGCTGGAAACACCATATATTTT
abundance: NA; d_gene: TRBD2; v_gene: TRBV5-4; j_gene: TRBJ2-1; CDR3aa: CASSESERAGGYNEQFF; CDR3nt: TGTGCCAGCAGCGAGAGCGAGCGAGCGGGAGGGTACAATGAGCAGTTCTTC
abundance: NA; d_gene: NA; v_gene: TRBV20-1; j_gene: TRBJ2-3; CDR3aa: CSASKGGQYF; CDR3nt: TGCAGTGCTAGCAAGGGGGGGCAGTATTTT
abundance: NA; d_gene: NA; v_gene: TRBV11-2; j_gene: TRBJ1-3; CDR3aa: CASSLIRGSGNTIYF; CDR3nt: TGTGCCAGCAGCTTAATCAGGGGCTCTGGAAACACCATATATTTT
abundance: once; d_gene: NA; v_gene: TRBV19; j_gene: TRBJ2-2; CDR3aa: CASSIGPANGELFF; CDR3nt: TGTGCCAGTAGTATAGGTCCCGCCAACGGGGAGCTGTTTTTT
abundance: NA; d_gene: NA; v_gene: TRBV27; j_gene: TRBJ2-1; CDR3aa: CASSFVGGEQFF; CDR3nt: TGTGCCAGCAGTTTCGTAGGAGGTGAGCAGTTCTTC
abundance: once; d_gene: NA; v_gene: TRBV24-1; j_gene: TRBJ2-2; CDR3aa: CATSRLAGELFF; CDR3nt: TGTGCCACCAGTCGGCTCGCCGGGGAGCTGTTTTTT
abundance: NA; d_gene: TRBD1; v_gene: TRBV19; j_gene: TRBJ1-5; CDR3aa: CASRRQGGTSNQPQHF; CDR3nt: TGTGCCAGTAGAAGACAGGGGGGGACTAGCAATCAGCCCCAGCATTTT
abundance: once; d_gene: TRBD2; v_gene: TRBV4-3; j_gene: TRBJ2-5; CDR3aa: CASSLGISGRARETQYF; CDR3nt: TGCGCCAGCAGCCTGGGAATTAGCGGGAGGGCGAGGGAGACCCAGTACTTC
abundance: NA; d_gene: TRBD1; v_gene: TRBV6-5; j_gene: TRBJ1-4; CDR3aa: CASSWEQGRTNEKLFF; CDR3nt: TGTGCCAGCAGTTGGGAACAGGGGAGAACTAATGAAAAACTGTTTTTT
abundance: NA; d_gene: NA; v_gene: TRBV4-1; j_gene: TRBJ1-3; CDR3aa: CASSQAAPGNTIYF; CDR3nt: TGCGCCAGCAGCCAAGCGGCCCCTGGAAACACCATATATTTT
abundance: once; d_gene: TRBD2; v_gene: TRBV5-6; j_gene: TRBJ2-7; CDR3aa: CASSLTGRGGEQYF; CDR3nt: TGTGCCAGCAGCTTGACAGGGCGGGGGGGCGAGCAGTACTTC
abundance: NA; d_gene: TRBD2; v_gene: TRBV29-1; j_gene: TRBJ2-5; CDR3aa: CSVDIAGSWGTQYF; CDR3nt: TGCAGCGTTGATATAGCGGGGTCCTGGGGGACCCAGTACTTC
abundance: once; d_gene: TRBD2; v_gene: TRBV7-4; j_gene: TRBJ2-1; CDR3aa: CASSLAGGPSNEQFF; CDR3nt: TGTGCCAGCAGCTTAGCGGGAGGGCCGAGCAATGAGCAGTTCTTC
abundance: once; d_gene: NA; v_gene: TRBV19; j_gene: TRBJ1-1; CDR3aa: CASSIAGLGNTEAFF; CDR3nt: TGTGCCAGTAGTATCGCGGGGTTGGGGAACACTGAAGCTTTCTTT
abundance: once; d_gene: TRBD1; v_gene: TRBV7-2; j_gene: TRBJ2-7; CDR3aa: CASSPTGGVYEQYF; CDR3nt: TGTGCCAGCAGCCCGACAGGGGGAGTATACGAGCAGTACTTC
abundance: once; d_gene: NA; v_gene: TRBV28; j_gene: TRBJ1-2; CDR3aa: CASSFDRNYGYTF; CDR3nt: TGTGCCAGCAGTTTCGACAGGAACTATGGCTACACCTTC
abundance: NA; d_gene: TRBD1; v_gene: TRBV7-8; j_gene: TRBJ1-6; CDR3aa: CASSWGQVNSPLHF; CDR3nt: TGTGCCAGCAGCTGGGGACAGGTGAATTCACCCCTCCACTTT
abundance: NA; d_gene: TRBD1; v_gene: TRBV3-1/TRBV3-2; j_gene: TRBJ1-5; CDR3aa: CASSQSGQGLNQPQHF; CDR3nt: TGTGCCAGCAGCCAATCCGGACAGGGGTTAAATCAGCCCCAGCATTTT
abundance: NA; d_gene: NA; v_gene: TRBV6-5; j_gene: TRBJ2-5; CDR3aa: CASSLGGVQETQYF; CDR3nt: TGTGCCAGCAGTTTAGGGGGGGTGCAAGAGACCCAGTACTTC
abundance: NA; d_gene: NA; v_gene: TRBV2; j_gene: TRBJ1-4; CDR3aa: CASSDPSWKTNEKLFF; CDR3nt: TGTGCCAGCAGCGACCCCTCTTGGAAAACTAATGAAAAACTGTTTTTT
abundance: NA; d_gene: NA; v_gene: TRBV5-6; j_gene: TRBJ2-3; CDR3aa: CASSLDVGTDTQYF; CDR3nt: TGTGCCAGCAGCTTGGATGTAGGCACAGATACGCAGTATTTT
abundance: NA; d_gene: NA; v_gene: TRBV3-1/TRBV3-2; j_gene: TRBJ2-1; CDR3aa: CASSQGGIDNEQFF; CDR3nt: TGTGCCAGCAGCCAGGGGGGCATCGACAATGAGCAGTTCTTC
abundance: NA; d_gene: TRBD2; v_gene: TRBV12-3/TRBV12-4; j_gene: TRBJ2-1; CDR3aa: CASLSGIADEQFF; CDR3nt: TGTGCCAGCCTAAGCGGGATCGCTGATGAGCAGTTCTTC
abundance: NA; d_gene: NA; v_gene: TRBV6-5; j_gene: TRBJ1-1; CDR3aa: CASSPQGLPEAFF; CDR3nt: TGTGCCAGCAGTCCCCAGGGTCTCCCTGAAGCTTTCTTT
abundance: NA; d_gene: NA; v_gene: TRBV9; j_gene: TRBJ1-2; CDR3aa: CASSVVGSVYTF; CDR3nt: TGTGCCAGCAGCGTAGTGGGCAGTGTGTACACCTTC
abundance: NA; d_gene: NA; v_gene: TRBV27; j_gene: TRBJ1-6; CDR3aa: CASRGWGSPLHF; CDR3nt: TGTGCCAGCAGGGGGTGGGGTTCACCCCTCCACTTT
abundance: NA; d_gene: NA; v_gene: TRBV5-1; j_gene: TRBJ1-6; CDR3aa: CASSLAGGSPLHF; CDR3nt: TGCGCCAGCAGCTTGGCCGGCGGATCACCCCTCCACTTT
abundance: NA; d_gene: NA; v_gene: TRBV20-1; j_gene: TRBJ2-1; CDR3aa: CSASGHHSYNEQFF; CDR3nt: TGCAGTGCTAGTGGGCACCACTCCTACAATGAGCAGTTCTTC
abundance: NA; d_gene: TRBD1; v_gene: TRBV7-2; j_gene: TRBJ2-1; CDR3aa: CASRGTGTYNEQFF; CDR3nt: TGTGCCAGCAGGGGGACAGGGACCTACAATGAGCAGTTCTTC
abundance: once; d_gene: TRBD1; v_gene: TRBV27; j_gene: TRBJ1-3; CDR3aa: CASSPYRGAGNTIYF; CDR3nt: TGTGCCAGCAGTCCCTACAGGGGCGCGGGAAACACCATATATTTT
abundance: NA; d_gene: NA; v_gene: TRBV28; j_gene: TRBJ2-1; CDR3aa: CASSPPGVSSYNEQFF; CDR3nt: TGTGCCAGCAGTCCCCCGGGGGTAAGCTCCTACAATGAGCAGTTCTTC
abundance: once; d_gene: NA; v_gene: TRBV7-3; j_gene: TRBJ2-7; CDR3aa: CASSPQGNSYEQYF; CDR3nt: TGTGCCAGCAGCCCCCAGGGGAATTCCTACGAGCAGTACTTC
abundance: NA; d_gene: NA; v_gene: TRBV7-2; j_gene: TRBJ2-5; CDR3aa: CASRIGGETQYF; CDR3nt: TGTGCCAGCAGGATAGGGGGAGAGACCCAGTACTTC
abundance: NA; d_gene: NA; v_gene: TRBV6-5; j_gene: TRBJ1-5; CDR3aa: CASSYSREAGQPQHF; CDR3nt: TGTGCCAGCAGTTACTCAAGGGAGGCGGGTCAGCCCCAGCATTTT
abundance: NA; d_gene: NA; v_gene: TRBV6-2/TRBV6-3; j_gene: TRBJ1-5; CDR3aa: CASSYSRRNQPQHF; CDR3nt: TGTGCCAGCAGTTACTCCAGGAGGAATCAGCCCCAGCATTTT
abundance: NA; d_gene: NA; v_gene: TRBV5-5; j_gene: TRBJ2-1; CDR3aa: CASSLETTRTYNEQFF; CDR3nt: TGTGCCAGCAGCCTGGAGACTACCCGTACCTACAATGAGCAGTTCTTC